The 22 T cell receptor beta chains below were found in one sample sequenced in a study of technical replicates of blood from several donors. Generated by immunoSEQ multiplex PCR, the TCRdb table keeps only in-frame clones and is missing some. Here the sample spans about 94,000 clones, 95% being singletons. The sequencing sample was made of T cells isolated from PBMCs. These receptors were taken from a human donor in good health.

A remark on this clone: At one end the junction does not follow the germline gene, possibly because of a read error. J is TRBJ2-7 and V is TRBV28; TRBD1 matches 7 bases. CDR1 is MDHEN and CDR2 is SYDVKM in the germline V gene. The CDR3 is 12 amino acids. CDR3 amino acids: CATRDSLRPANF. The CDR3 DNA sequence: TGTGCCACTAGGGACAGCCTCCGGCCCGCGAACTTC.

Regarding this clone: At one end, the junction sequence differs from germline, possibly due to a read error. The same CDR3 also results from other DNA sequences found in this sample. The chain employs TRBV7-9 and TRBJ1-2; D gene ambiguous. The CDR3 runs to 15 residues. Germline-derived CDR1 and CDR2 are SEHNR and FQNEAQ (reference sequence). In DNA form, the CDR3 reads TGCGCCAGCAGCTTAGGTGCAGAATCCAACTATGGCTACACCTTC. Amino acid sequence: CASSLGAESNYGYTF.

This clone was recorded once. This sequence joins TRBV5-6 and TRBJ2-1; weak D call: TRBD1 (6 bases). V was pared by 4 bases and J by 0 bases, with 11 bases between. The length of the CDR3 is 15 residues. Germline V CDR1 and CDR2: SGHDT, YYEEEE. DNA of the CDR3: TGTGCCAGCAGCACGGACAGAAACTCCTACAATGAGCAGTTCTTC. Translation gives CASSTDRNSYNEQFF.

The DNA for the CDR3 is TGTGCCAGCAGCTACACAGGGGGCGACTATGGCTACACCTTC. Its translation: CASSYTGGDYGYTF. The chain carries TRBV14 and TRBJ1-2; 9 bases match TRBD1. V shed 5 bases and J 3 bases; nucleotides not matched to a gene: 4. From germline, CDR1 is SGHDN and CDR2 FVKESK. This CDR3 comprises 14 residues.

The chain joins TRBV6-1 to TRBJ2-5; 9 bases align to TRBD2. This CDR3 contains 13 residues. The ends lost 7 bases at V and 5 bases at J; junction bases unmatched: 5. Per germline, CDR1 MNHNS and CDR2 SASEGT. CDR3 sequence reads: CASKREAWETQYF. CDR3 nucleotides: TGTGCCAGCAAGCGGGAGGCGTGGGAGACCCAGTACTTC.

The chain carries TRBV6-1 and TRBJ2-1; perhaps TRBD1 as D (6 bases). CDR1 and CDR2 (germline): MNHNS, SASEGT. V was shortened by 2 bases and J by 9 bases, with 8 bases between the two germline ends. CDR3 size: 12 residues. The CDR3 DNA sequence: TGTGCCAGCAGTGAACTCAGGGGTGAGCAGTTCTTC. Translating gives CASSELRGEQFF.

The V and J genes are TRBV5-4 and TRBJ1-1; 10 positions agree with TRBD1. The CDR3 extends over 14 amino acids. The germline V gene encodes CDR1 SGHNT and CDR2 YYREEE (reference sequence). The J segment lost 5 bases and the V segment lost 4 bases, leaving 5 bases of the junction unmatched. CDR3 DNA sequence: TGTGCCAGCAGCCGTGGGACAGGGGAAACTGAAGCTTTCTTT. This encodes CASSRGTGETEAFF. Using reference TRBV5-4 and TRBJ1-1 for the parts outside the CDR3, the full variable domain is ETGVTQSPTHLIKTRGQQVTLRCSSQSGHNTVSWYQQALGQGPQFIFQYYREEENGRGNFPPRFSGLQFPNYSSELNVNALELDDSALYLCASSRGTGETEAFFGQGTRLTVV.

V usage is TRBV6-1 and J usage is TRBJ1-4; D gene unclear. Germline V gives CDR1 MNHNS, CDR2 SASEGT. This CDR3 is 15 amino acids long. The germline V and J ends were trimmed by 1 base and 5 bases, with 11 bases remaining between them. Here the CDR3 reads CASSEVGRPNEKLFF. DNA of the CDR3: TGTGCCAGCAGTGAAGTGGGGAGGCCCAATGAAAAACTGTTTTTT.

The rearrangement joins TRBV25-1 to TRBJ2-1, with D unclear. Trimming left V 4 bases short and J 8 bases short, with 12 bases between. The CDR3 has 13 amino acids. Germline CDR1 and CDR2: MGHDK and SYGVNS. In DNA, the CDR3 is TGTGCCAGCAGTGGCTTATTTCGCGATGAGCAGTTCTTC. Translated, it gives CASSGLFRDEQFF. The variable domain in full, with the rest retrieved from reference TRBV25-1 and TRBJ2-1, is EADIYQTPRYLVIGTGKKITLECSQTMGHDKMYWYQQDPGMELHLIHYSYGVNSTEKGDLSSESTVSRIRTEHFPLTLESARPSHTSQYLCASSGLFRDEQFFGPGTRLTVL.

This chain uses TRBV5-6 with TRBJ1-5; D is possibly TRBD1 (5 bases). The CDR3 covers 15 residues. Trimming left V 3 bases short and J 5 bases short, with 15 bases between. Germline CDR1 SGHDT, CDR2 YYEEEE. The CDR3 is CASSWNRDRHQPQHF. For the CDR3, the DNA is TGTGCCAGCAGCTGGAATAGAGACAGACATCAGCCCCAGCATTTT.

The chain couples TRBV28 to TRBJ1-5; the match to TRBD1 covers 7 bases. Germline CDR1 reads MDHEN; CDR2 reads SYDVKM. Trimming cost V 4 bases and J 3 bases; bases outside gene matches: 3. The CDR3 length is 14 residues. CDR3 in amino acids: CASSSGQVNQPQHF. In DNA, the CDR3 is TGTGCCAGCAGTTCAGGACAGGTCAATCAGCCCCAGCATTTT.

The genes are TRBV4-1 and TRBJ2-1; 7 bases map to TRBD2. V was clipped by 2 bases and J by 6 bases; unmatched bases: 10. Germline lookup yields CDR1 MGHRA and CDR2 YSYEKL. This CDR3 comprises 16 residues. CDR3 in DNA: TGCGCCAGCAGCCAATTTTCACTAGCGCTTCGCAATGAGCAGTTCTTC. Encoded protein: CASSQFSLALRNEQFF.

V is TRBV2 and J is TRBJ2-7, with D maybe TRBD1 (5 bases). The V end lost 2 bases, the J end lost 5 bases, and 13 bases lay between the germline ends. CDR1 and CDR2 from the germline V gene are SNHLY and FYNNEI. This CDR3 region has 14 residues. The DNA for the CDR3 is TGTGCCAGCAGTGAAATCGGCAGGGTCGACGAGCAGTACTTC. Protein product: CASSEIGRVDEQYF.

The chain is built from TRBV28 and TRBJ1-1; 7 bases agree with TRBD1. CDR3 length equals 16 residues. The V and J ends lost 4 bases and 0 bases, in that order; junction bases with no gene match: 8. The germline CDR1 and CDR2 sequences are MDHEN and SYDVKM. The CDR3 is CASSSGGWELNTEAFF. Here the CDR3 DNA reads TGTGCCAGCAGTTCAGGGGGGTGGGAGTTGAACACTGAAGCTTTCTTT.

This chain joins TRBV7-9 and TRBJ2-5; possibly TRBD1 for D (5 bases). Germline CDR1 SEHNR, CDR2 FQNEAQ (reference sequence). The V end was cut by 0 bases, the J end by 1 base, with 9 bases between. The CDR3 totals 15 residues. Written as DNA, the CDR3 is TGTGCCAGCAGCTTAGCGGGTCAGGGCCAAGAGACCCAGTACTTC. This encodes CASSLAGQGQETQYF.

The V gene is TRBV18, the J gene TRBJ2-7; the match to TRBD2 covers 13 bases. The V segment lost 4 bases and the J segment 0 bases; nucleotides outside the gene matches: 9. The CDR3 extends over 18 amino acids. Per the germline V gene, CDR1 is KGHSH and CDR2 is LQKENI. CDR3 bases: TGTGCCAGCTCACGAGGGACTAGCGGGACCTTTTACTCCTACGAGCAGTACTTC. The encoded protein is CASSRGTSGTFYSYEQYF.

V gene TRBV6-1 combines with J gene TRBJ1-4; no clear D gene. CDR3 size: 11 residues. Trimming cost V 6 bases and J 4 bases, with 3 bases left between them. CDR1 is MNHNS and CDR2 is SASEGT in the germline V gene. The CDR3 loop is CASRHNEKLFF. In nucleotides, the CDR3 is TGTGCCAGCAGACATAATGAAAAACTGTTTTTT.

The V call is TRBV5-1, the J call TRBJ2-2, with 12 bases aligning to TRBD2. This CDR3 is 18 amino acids long. Germline CDR1 is SGHRS and CDR2 is YFSETQ. V was pared by 4 bases and J by 4 bases, with 11 bases of the junction left unmatched. The CDR3 coding sequence is TGCGCCAGCAGCCAAGGTCTAGCGGGAGGGATTGGCACCGGGGAGCTGTTTTTT. Encoded protein: CASSQGLAGGIGTGELFF. The full variable domain, in which reference TRBV5-1 and TRBJ2-2 provide the parts outside the CDR3, is KAGVTQTPRYLIKTRGQQVTLSCSPISGHRSVSWYQQTPGQGLQFLFEYFSETQRNKGNFPGRFSGRQFSNSRSEMNVSTLELGDSALYLCASSQGLAGGIGTGELFFGEGSRLTVL.

The CDR3 sequence is CASTRRDNQPQHF. CDR3 nucleotide sequence: TGTGCCAGCACGAGGAGGGACAATCAGCCCCAGCATTTT. The genes are TRBV6-1 and TRBJ1-5; D gene uncertain. Germline values: CDR1 MNHNS, CDR2 SASEGT. The CDR3 loop spans 13 amino acids. V was trimmed by 7 bases and J by 3 bases, leaving 10 bases between them.

V gene TRBV25-1 combines with J gene TRBJ1-6; the match to TRBD1 covers 8 bases. Germline trimming cut 2 bases from V and 9 bases from J; bases unmatched to any gene: 6. Germline V CDR1 and CDR2: MGHDK, SYGVNS. The CDR3 sequence is 15 residues long. This CDR3 is CASSERRTGSSPLHF. The CDR3, as DNA: TGTGCCAGCAGTGAACGAAGGACAGGGAGTTCACCCCTCCACTTT.

V gene TRBV15 combines with J gene TRBJ2-1; no clear D. Trimming shortened V by 1 base and J by 5 bases, and 9 bases separated the two germline ends. This CDR3 has 14 residues. Germline V gives CDR1 LNHNV, CDR2 YYDKDF (reference sequence). The CDR3 loop is CATSRGALNNEQFF. CDR3 DNA sequence: TGTGCCACCAGCAGAGGGGCGCTCAACAATGAGCAGTTCTTC.

The chain uses TRBV21-1 and TRBJ1-5; the tabulated D call, TRBD1, remains unverified against the DNA. TRBV21-1 is an annotated pseudogene. The CDR3 extends over 17 amino acids. This CDR3 reads CASSKLKDRDANQPQHF. CDR3 nucleotide sequence: TGTGCCAGCAGCAAATTGAAGGACAGGGATGCCAATCAGCCCCAGCATTTT.